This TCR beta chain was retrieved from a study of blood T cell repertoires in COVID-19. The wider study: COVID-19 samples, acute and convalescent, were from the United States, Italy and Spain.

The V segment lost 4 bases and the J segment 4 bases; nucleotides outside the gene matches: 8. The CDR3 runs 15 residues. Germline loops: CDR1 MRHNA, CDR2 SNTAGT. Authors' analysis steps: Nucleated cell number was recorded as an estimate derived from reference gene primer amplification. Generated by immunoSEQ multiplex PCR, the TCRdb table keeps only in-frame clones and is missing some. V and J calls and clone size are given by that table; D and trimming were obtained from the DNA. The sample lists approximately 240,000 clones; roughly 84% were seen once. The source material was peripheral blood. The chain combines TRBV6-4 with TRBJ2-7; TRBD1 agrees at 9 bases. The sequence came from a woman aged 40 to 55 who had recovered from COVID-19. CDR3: CASSAPGQGKYEQYF. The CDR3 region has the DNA TGTGCCAGCAGTGCCCCGGGACAGGGCAAGTACGAGCAGTACTTC.